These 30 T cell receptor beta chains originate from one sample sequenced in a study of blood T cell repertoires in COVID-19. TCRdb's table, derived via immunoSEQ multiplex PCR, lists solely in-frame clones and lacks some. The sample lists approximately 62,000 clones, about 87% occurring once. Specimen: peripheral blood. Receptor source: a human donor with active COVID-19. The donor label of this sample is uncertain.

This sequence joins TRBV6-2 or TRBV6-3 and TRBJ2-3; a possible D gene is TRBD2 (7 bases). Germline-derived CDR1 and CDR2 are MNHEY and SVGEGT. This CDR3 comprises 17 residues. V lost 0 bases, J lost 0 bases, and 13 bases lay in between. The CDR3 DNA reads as TGTGCCAGCAGTTACTCTAGGGGGGGACCTAGCACAGATACGCAGTATTTT. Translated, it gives CASSYSRGGPSTDTQYF.

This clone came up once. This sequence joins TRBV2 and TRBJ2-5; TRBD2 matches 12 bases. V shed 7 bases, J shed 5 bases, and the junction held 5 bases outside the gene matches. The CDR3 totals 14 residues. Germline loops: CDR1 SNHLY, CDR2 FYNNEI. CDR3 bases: TGTGCCAGCACTAGCGGGGGGGCCGCCGAGACCCAGTACTTC. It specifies CASTSGGAAETQYF.

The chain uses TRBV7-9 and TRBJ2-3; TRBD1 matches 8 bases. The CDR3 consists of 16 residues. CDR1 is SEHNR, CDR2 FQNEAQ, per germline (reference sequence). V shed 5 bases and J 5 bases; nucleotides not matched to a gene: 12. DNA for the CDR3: TGTGCCAGCAGCGCAGGTTGGGACAGGCCTGGAGATACGCAGTATTTT. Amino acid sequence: CASSAGWDRPGDTQYF.

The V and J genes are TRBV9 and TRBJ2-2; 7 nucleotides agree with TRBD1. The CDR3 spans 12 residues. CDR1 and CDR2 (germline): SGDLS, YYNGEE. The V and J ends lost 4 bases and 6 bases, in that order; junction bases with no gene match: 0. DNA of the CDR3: TGTGCCAGCAGCCAGGGGGCCGGGGAGCTGTTTTTT. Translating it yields CASSQGAGELFF.

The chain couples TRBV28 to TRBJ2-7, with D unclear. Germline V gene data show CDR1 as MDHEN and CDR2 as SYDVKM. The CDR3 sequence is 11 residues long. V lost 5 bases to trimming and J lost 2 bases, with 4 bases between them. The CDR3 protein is CASSPTYEQYF. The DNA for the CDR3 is TGTGCCAGCAGTCCCACCTACGAGCAGTACTTC.

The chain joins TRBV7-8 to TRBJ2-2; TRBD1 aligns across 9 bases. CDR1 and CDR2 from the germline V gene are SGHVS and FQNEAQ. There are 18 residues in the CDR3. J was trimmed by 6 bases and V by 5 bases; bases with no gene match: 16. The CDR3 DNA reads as TGTGCCAGCAGCCTCAGGGACACAGGGGGCACAGTCCCCGGGGAGCTGTTTTTT. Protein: CASSLRDTGGTVPGELFF.

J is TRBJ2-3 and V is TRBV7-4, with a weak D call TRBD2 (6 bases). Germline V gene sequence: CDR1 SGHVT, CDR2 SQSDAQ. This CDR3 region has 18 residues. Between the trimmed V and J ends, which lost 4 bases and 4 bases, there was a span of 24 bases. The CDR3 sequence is CASSSVPSAHRTSDTQYF. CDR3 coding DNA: TGTGCCAGCAGCTCTGTTCCTAGCGCGCATCGCACATCAGATACGCAGTATTTT. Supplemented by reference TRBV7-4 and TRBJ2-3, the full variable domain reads GAGVSQSPRYKVAKRGRDVALRCDSISGHVTLYWYRQTLGQGSEVLTYSQSDAQRDKSGRPSGRFSAERPERSVSTLKIQRTEQGDSAVYLCASSSVPSAHRTSDTQYFGPGTRLTVL.

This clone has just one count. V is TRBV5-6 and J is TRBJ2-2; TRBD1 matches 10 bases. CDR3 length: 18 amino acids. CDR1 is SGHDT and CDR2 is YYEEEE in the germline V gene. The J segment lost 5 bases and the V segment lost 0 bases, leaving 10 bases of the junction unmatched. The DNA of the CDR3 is TGTGCCAGCAGCTTGGTAAGACAGGGGGCCCTGAGGACCGGGGAGCTGTTTTTT. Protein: CASSLVRQGALRTGELFF. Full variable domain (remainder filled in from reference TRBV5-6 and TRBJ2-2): DAGVTQSPTHLIKTRGQQVTLRCSPKSGHDTVSWYQQALGQGPQFIFQYYEEEERQRGNFPDRFSGHQFPNYSSELNVNALLLGDSALYLCASSLVRQGALRTGELFFGEGSRLTVL.

The CDR3 nucleotides read TGCGCCAGCAGTCTCGGGGGGGAGAATGAGCAGTTCTTC. This codes for CASSLGGENEQFF. This chain connects TRBV10-1 to TRBJ2-1; 8 nucleotides match TRBD2. The CDR3 runs 13 residues. Losses at the gene ends were 5 bases for V and 7 bases for J; bases not matched to a gene: 4. CDR1 is WNHNN, CDR2 SYGVQD, per germline (reference sequence).

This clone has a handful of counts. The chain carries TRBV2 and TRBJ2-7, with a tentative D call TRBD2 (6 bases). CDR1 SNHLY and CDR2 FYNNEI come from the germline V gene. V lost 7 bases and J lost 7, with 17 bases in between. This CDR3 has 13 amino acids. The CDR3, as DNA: TGTGCCAGCACCGGGACTCATCTACGAGAGCAGTACTTC. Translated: CASTGTHLREQYF.

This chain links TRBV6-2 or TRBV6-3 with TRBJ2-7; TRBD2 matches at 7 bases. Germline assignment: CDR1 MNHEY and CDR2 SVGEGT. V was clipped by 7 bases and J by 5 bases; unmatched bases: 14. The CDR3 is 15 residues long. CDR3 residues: CASIPTGGTSDEQYF. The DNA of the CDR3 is TGTGCCAGCATCCCAACGGGGGGAACGTCGGACGAGCAGTACTTC.

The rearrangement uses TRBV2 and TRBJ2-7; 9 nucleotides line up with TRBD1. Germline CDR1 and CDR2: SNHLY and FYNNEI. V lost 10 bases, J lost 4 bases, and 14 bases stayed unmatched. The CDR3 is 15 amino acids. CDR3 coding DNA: TGTGCCACCGGACAGGGGAAATCCCAGTTTTACGAGCAGTACTTC. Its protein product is CATGQGKSQFYEQYF.

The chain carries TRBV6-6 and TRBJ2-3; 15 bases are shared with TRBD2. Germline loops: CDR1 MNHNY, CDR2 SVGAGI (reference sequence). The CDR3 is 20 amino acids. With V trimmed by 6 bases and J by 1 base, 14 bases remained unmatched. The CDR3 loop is CASSQRTSGRAQRGTDTQYF. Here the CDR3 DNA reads TGTGCCAGCAGCCAACGGACTAGCGGGAGGGCTCAGCGGGGCACAGATACGCAGTATTTT.

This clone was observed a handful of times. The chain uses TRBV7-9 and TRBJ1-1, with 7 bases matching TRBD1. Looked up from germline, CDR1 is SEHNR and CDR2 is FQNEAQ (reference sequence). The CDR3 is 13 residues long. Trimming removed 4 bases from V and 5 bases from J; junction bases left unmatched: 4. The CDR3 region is CASSWTGGTEAFF. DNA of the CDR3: TGTGCCAGCAGCTGGACAGGCGGAACTGAAGCTTTCTTT.

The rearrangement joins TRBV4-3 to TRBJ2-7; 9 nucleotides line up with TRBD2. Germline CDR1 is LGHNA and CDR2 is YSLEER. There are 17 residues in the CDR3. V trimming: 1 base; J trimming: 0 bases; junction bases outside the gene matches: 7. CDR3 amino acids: CASSQGTLSGSSYEQYF. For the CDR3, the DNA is TGCGCCAGCAGCCAAGGGACTCTTAGCGGGAGCTCCTACGAGCAGTACTTC.

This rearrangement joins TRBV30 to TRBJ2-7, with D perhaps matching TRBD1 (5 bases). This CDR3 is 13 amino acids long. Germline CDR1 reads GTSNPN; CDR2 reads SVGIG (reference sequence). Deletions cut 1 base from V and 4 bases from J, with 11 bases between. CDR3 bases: TGTGCCTGGAGTGGAGGCAGGGCTTACGAGCAGTACTTC. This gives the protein CAWSGGRAYEQYF.

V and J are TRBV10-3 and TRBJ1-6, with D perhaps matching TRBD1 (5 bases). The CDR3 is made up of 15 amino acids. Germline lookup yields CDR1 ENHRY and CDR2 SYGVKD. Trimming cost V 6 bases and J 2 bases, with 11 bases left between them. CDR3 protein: CAIRDQGTYNSPLHF. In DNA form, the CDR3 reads TGTGCCATCAGAGACCAGGGAACCTATAATTCACCCCTCCACTTT.

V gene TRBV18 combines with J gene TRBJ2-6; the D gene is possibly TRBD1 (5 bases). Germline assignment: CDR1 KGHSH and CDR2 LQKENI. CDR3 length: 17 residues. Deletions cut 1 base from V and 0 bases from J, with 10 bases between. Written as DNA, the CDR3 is TGTGCCAGCTCACCACGGCAGGGTTCCTCTGGGGCCAACGTCCTGACTTTC. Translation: CASSPRQGSSGANVLTF.

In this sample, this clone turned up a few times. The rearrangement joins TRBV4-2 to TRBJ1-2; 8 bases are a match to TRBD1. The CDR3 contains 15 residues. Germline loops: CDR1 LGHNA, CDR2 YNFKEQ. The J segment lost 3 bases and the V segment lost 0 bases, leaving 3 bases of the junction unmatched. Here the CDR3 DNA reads TGTGCCAGCAGCCAAGAACAGACAGGGGACTATGGCTACACCTTC. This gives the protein CASSQEQTGDYGYTF.

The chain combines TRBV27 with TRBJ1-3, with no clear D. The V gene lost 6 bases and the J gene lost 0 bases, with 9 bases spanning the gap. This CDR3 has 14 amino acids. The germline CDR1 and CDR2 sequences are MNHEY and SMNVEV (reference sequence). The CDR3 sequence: CASRGGISGNTIYF. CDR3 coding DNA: TGTGCCAGCAGAGGAGGGATCTCTGGAAACACCATATATTTT.

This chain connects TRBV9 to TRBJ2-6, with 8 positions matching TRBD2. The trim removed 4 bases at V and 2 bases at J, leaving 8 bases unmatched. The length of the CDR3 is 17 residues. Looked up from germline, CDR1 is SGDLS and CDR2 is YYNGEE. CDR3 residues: CASSPLAGSPGANVLTF. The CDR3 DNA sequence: TGTGCCAGCAGCCCTCTAGCGGGTTCCCCTGGGGCCAACGTCCTGACTTTC.

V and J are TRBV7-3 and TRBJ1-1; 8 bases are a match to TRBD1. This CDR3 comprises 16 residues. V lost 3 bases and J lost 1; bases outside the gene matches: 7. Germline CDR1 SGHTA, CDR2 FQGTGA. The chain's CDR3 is CASSFRTGNANTEAFF. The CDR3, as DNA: TGTGCCAGCAGCTTTAGGACAGGGAACGCGAACACTGAAGCTTTCTTT.

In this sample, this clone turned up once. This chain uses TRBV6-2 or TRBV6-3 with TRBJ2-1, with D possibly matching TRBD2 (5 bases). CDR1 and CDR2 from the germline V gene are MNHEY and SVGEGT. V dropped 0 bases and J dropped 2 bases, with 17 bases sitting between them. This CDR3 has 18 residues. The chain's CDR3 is CASSYSQGRAETYNEQFF. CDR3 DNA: TGTGCCAGCAGTTACTCGCAAGGTCGAGCGGAGACCTACAATGAGCAGTTCTTC.

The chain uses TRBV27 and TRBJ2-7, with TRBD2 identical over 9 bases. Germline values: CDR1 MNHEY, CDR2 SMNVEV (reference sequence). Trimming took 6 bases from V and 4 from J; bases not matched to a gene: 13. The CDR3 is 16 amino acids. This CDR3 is CASSLSSGTSKYEQYF. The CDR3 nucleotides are TGTGCCAGCAGCCTTTCCTCCGGGACTAGCAAGTACGAGCAGTACTTC.

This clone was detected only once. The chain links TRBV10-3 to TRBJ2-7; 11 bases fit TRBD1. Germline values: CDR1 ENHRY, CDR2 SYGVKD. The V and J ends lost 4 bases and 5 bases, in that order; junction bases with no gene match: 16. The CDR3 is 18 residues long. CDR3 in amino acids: CAISGSYRDRGLVNEQYF. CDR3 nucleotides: TGTGCCATCAGTGGGTCTTATCGGGACAGGGGGTTGGTAAACGAGCAGTACTTC.

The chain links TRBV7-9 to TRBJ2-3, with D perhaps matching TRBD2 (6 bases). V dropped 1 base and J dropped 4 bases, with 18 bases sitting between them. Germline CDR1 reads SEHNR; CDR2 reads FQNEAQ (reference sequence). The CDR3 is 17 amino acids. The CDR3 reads CASSLVSLARGADTQYF. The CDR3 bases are TGTGCCAGCAGCTTAGTCTCTCTAGCGAGAGGGGCAGATACGCAGTATTTT.

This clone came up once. DNA for the CDR3: TGTGCCAGCAGCTTACACCGCGCCTACGAGCAGTACTTC. Translation: CASSLHRAYEQYF. This rearrangement joins TRBV11-3 to TRBJ2-7; D not certain. Trimming took 2 bases from V and 2 from J, leaving 7 bases between them. In germline, CDR1 is SGHNT, CDR2 YENEEA. The CDR3 sequence is 13 residues long. The whole variable domain, remainder taken from reference TRBV11-3 and TRBJ2-7, is EAGVVQSPRYKIIEKKQPVAFWCNPISGHNTLYWYLQNLGQGPELLIRYENEEAVDDSQLPKDRFSAERLKGVDSTLKIQPAELGDSAVYLCASSLHRAYEQYFGPGTRLTVT.

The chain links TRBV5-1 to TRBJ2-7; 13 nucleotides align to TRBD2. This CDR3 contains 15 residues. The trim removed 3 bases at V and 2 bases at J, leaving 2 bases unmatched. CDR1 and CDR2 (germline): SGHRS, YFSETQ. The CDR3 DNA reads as TGCGCCAGCAGCTCGGGACTAGCGGGAACCTACGAGCAGTACTTC. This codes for CASSSGLAGTYEQYF.

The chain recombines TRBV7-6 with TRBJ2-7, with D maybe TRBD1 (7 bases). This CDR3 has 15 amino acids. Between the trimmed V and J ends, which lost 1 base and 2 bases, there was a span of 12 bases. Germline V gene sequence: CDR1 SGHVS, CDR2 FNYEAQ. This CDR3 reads CASSLGRDSTYEQYF. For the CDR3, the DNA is TGTGCCAGCAGCTTAGGGAGGGACAGTACCTACGAGCAGTACTTC.

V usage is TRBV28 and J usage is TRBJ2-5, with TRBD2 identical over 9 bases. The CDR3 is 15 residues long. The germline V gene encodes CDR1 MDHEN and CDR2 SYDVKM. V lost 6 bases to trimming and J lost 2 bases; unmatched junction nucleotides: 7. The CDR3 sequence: CASRAGGITQETQYF. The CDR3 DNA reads TGTGCCAGCAGGGCGGGGGGGATAACTCAAGAGACCCAGTACTTC.